A single sample gave rise to the 32 T cell receptor beta chains below, sequenced in a study of cytomegalovirus exposure and HLA in healthy donors. The PCR was carried out with 60 Vbeta primers and 13 Jbeta primers. Produced via immunoSEQ multiplex PCR; TCRdb's table is partial and in-frame only. The sample has 70,000 or so clones; the top ten hold under 6.5%. Material: PBMCs. These receptors originate from a man aged 35-49 years in good health and CMV-seronegative.

V gene TRBV6-5 combines with J gene TRBJ2-7; 8 bases are a match to TRBD1. Germline CDR1 is MNHEY and CDR2 is SVGAGI. The CDR3 runs 14 residues. The junction had 7 bases not matched to a gene; V was cut back by 6 bases and J by 3 bases. The CDR3 nucleotides are TGTGCCAGCAGCTTACGGACAGGGAACTACGAGCAGTACTTC. Translating it yields CASSLRTGNYEQYF.

J is TRBJ2-5 and V is TRBV15; 7 bases agree with TRBD2. CDR1 and CDR2 (germline): LNHNV, YYDKDF (reference sequence). This CDR3 is 16 amino acids long. The V gene end was trimmed by 4 bases and the J gene end by 0 bases; junction bases not matched to a gene: 8. CDR3 bases: TGTGCCACCAGCACAGGGACTACCACGTACCAAGAGACCCAGTACTTC. Translation gives CATSTGTTTYQETQYF.

The rearrangement links TRBV5-4 to TRBJ2-5, with D possibly being TRBD1 (5 bases). The germline V gene encodes CDR1 SGHNT and CDR2 YYREEE (reference sequence). V was trimmed by 5 bases and J by 1 base, leaving 12 bases between them. This CDR3 has 14 residues. The CDR3 DNA reads as TGTGCCAGCAGGGCACAGGCTTCCCAAGAGACCCAGTACTTC. It translates to CASRAQASQETQYF.

The chain joins TRBV9 to TRBJ2-1; TRBD2 aligns across 8 bases. The CDR3 loop spans 14 amino acids. The germline gives CDR1 SGDLS, CDR2 YYNGEE. After removal of 2 bases from V and 7 bases from J, the junction contained 5 bases not matched to a gene. CDR3 in amino acids: CASSVGLVTNEQFF. The CDR3 nucleotides read TGTGCCAGCAGCGTGGGACTAGTAACAAATGAGCAGTTCTTC.

The chain is built from TRBV6-5 and TRBJ2-7, with TRBD2 identical over 11 bases. Germline V gene sequence: CDR1 MNHEY, CDR2 SVGAGI. J gave up 6 bases and V 8 bases, and 9 bases lay outside the gene matches. The CDR3 runs to 14 residues. CDR3 sequence: CASGRLAGPLEQYF. The DNA for the CDR3 is TGTGCCAGCGGAAGACTAGCGGGACCTCTCGAGCAGTACTTC.

The chain carries TRBV15 and TRBJ1-1; 9 bases map to TRBD1. The V gene's germline CDR1 is LNHNV and CDR2 YYDKDF (reference sequence). The CDR3 runs to 14 residues. The J segment lost 4 bases and the V segment lost 5 bases, leaving 5 bases of the junction unmatched. Here the CDR3 DNA reads TGTGCCACCAGCGGACTACAGGGGGCCACTGAAGCTTTCTTT. The encoded protein is CATSGLQGATEAFF.

The chain employs TRBV6-5 and TRBJ1-5; TRBD1 might be the D (6 bases). Trimming left V 4 bases short and J 5 bases short, with 12 bases between. The CDR3 loop spans 14 amino acids. Germline V gives CDR1 MNHEY, CDR2 SVGAGI. The DNA for the CDR3 is TGTGCCAGCAGTTTTCAAGGGGGAGATCAGCCCCAGCATTTT. The encoded protein is CASSFQGGDQPQHF.

V and J are TRBV30 and TRBJ1-3; D is perhaps TRBD1 (5 bases). The V gene's germline CDR1 is GTSNPN and CDR2 SVGIG (reference sequence). This CDR3 contains 14 residues. V was cut by 0 bases and J by 8 bases, with 14 bases left in between. DNA of the CDR3: TGTGCCTGGAGTGTGGGGACTCGAAGGGACACCATATATTTT. It encodes CAWSVGTRRDTIYF.

The J gene is TRBJ1-1, the V gene TRBV30; D perhaps matches TRBD1 (5 bases). Trimming removed 2 bases at V and 10 bases at J, with 14 bases between. The CDR3 is made up of 12 amino acids. Germline loops: CDR1 GTSNPN, CDR2 SVGIG (reference sequence). DNA of the CDR3: TGTGCCTGGAGTTTGGGGCTTTCAGGAGCTTTCTTT. It is translated as CAWSLGLSGAFF. The variable domain in full, completed from reference TRBV30 and TRBJ1-1, reads SQTIHQWPATLVQPVGSPLSLECTVEGTSNPNLYWYRQAAGRGLQLLFYSVGIGQISSEVPQNLSASRPQDRQFILSSKKLLLSDSGFYLCAWSLGLSGAFFGQGTRLTVV.

The chain is built from TRBV10-3 and TRBJ2-5, with 13 bases fitting TRBD2. CDR3 size: 15 residues. J was trimmed by 4 bases and V by 4 bases; bases with no gene match: 3. Looked up from germline, CDR1 is ENHRY and CDR2 is SYGVKD. The DNA of the CDR3 is TGTGCCATCAGTGGTGGACTAGCGGGAGTAGAGACCCAGTACTTC. Its translation is CAISGGLAGVETQYF.

The rearrangement uses TRBV27 and TRBJ2-7, with TRBD2 identical over 12 bases. The CDR3 sequence is 15 residues long. V shed 2 bases, J shed 2 bases, and the junction held 1 base outside the gene matches. Germline CDR1 MNHEY, CDR2 SMNVEV (reference sequence). The CDR3 is CASSLGLAGTYEQYF. The CDR3 DNA reads as TGTGCCAGCAGTTTAGGACTAGCGGGGACCTACGAGCAGTACTTC.

A remark on this clone: One end of the junction does not line up with germline, which may come from a read error. The chain uses TRBV15 and TRBJ2-1; 9 bases match TRBD2. The CDR3 is 14 amino acids. The germline CDR1 and CDR2 sequences are LNHNV and YYDKDF (reference sequence). CDR3 protein: CATSIPTPLAGPLF. The CDR3, as DNA: TGTGCCACCAGCATCCCTACCCCTCTAGCGGGGCCTCTCTTC.

V usage is TRBV7-8 and J usage is TRBJ1-5; D remains unclear. The CDR3 has 12 residues. From germline, CDR1 is SGHVS and CDR2 FQNEAQ. Deletions cut 0 bases from V and 8 bases from J, with 5 bases between. The CDR3 nucleotides read TGTGCCAGCAGCTTAGCGGTAGAGCCCCAGCATTTT. Amino acids: CASSLAVEPQHF.

The rearrangement uses TRBV28 and TRBJ1-2; 8 positions agree with TRBD1. This CDR3 is built from 14 residues. Germline loops: CDR1 MDHEN, CDR2 SYDVKM. Trimming took 2 bases from V and 4 from J; bases not matched to a gene: 3. DNA for the CDR3: TGTGCCAGCAGTTTAGGCAGGGGGCCCTATGGCTACACCTTC. Its protein product is CASSLGRGPYGYTF.

This rearrangement joins TRBV5-6 to TRBJ2-7; possibly TRBD1 for D (6 bases). V was trimmed by 5 bases and J by 3 bases, leaving 15 bases between them. Germline lookup yields CDR1 SGHDT and CDR2 YYEEEE. The CDR3 covers 14 residues. The CDR3 nucleotides are TGTGCCAGCAGAAATGAACCACAGGGCTACGAGCAGTACTTC. Residues: CASRNEPQGYEQYF.

This chain joins TRBV7-2 and TRBJ1-5, with 9 nucleotides matching TRBD1. CDR1 is SGHTA and CDR2 is FQGNSA in the germline V gene. J lost 5 bases, V lost 6 bases, and 5 bases had no gene match. The CDR3 totals 14 residues. The CDR3, as DNA: TGTGCCAGCAGAGGACAGGGGTCTTATCAGCCCCAGCATTTT. It codes for CASRGQGSYQPQHF.

The V and J genes are TRBV2 and TRBJ2-1; 11 bases are shared with TRBD2. Germline-derived CDR1 and CDR2 are SNHLY and FYNNEI. The CDR3 is 16 amino acids. V was clipped by 3 bases and J by 3 bases; unmatched bases: 4. The CDR3 protein is CASSEVTSGDYNEQFF. CDR3 nucleotide sequence: TGTGCCAGCAGTGAGGTGACTAGCGGGGACTACAATGAGCAGTTCTTC.

DNA of the CDR3: TGCAGCGTTGATAGCGGGGTGGGGAATGAGCAGTTCTTC. Protein: CSVDSGVGNEQFF. The gene calls are TRBV29-1 and TRBJ2-1, with 8 positions matching TRBD2. With V trimmed by 3 bases and J by 7 bases, 5 bases remained unmatched. This CDR3 is built from 13 residues. Germline V gene sequence: CDR1 SQVTM, CDR2 ANQGSEA.

The chain recombines TRBV7-8 with TRBJ2-5; D is ambiguous. The germline V and J ends were trimmed by 5 bases and 1 base, with 5 bases remaining between them. The CDR3 loop spans 12 amino acids. CDR1 is SGHVS, CDR2 FQNEAQ, per germline. The CDR3 DNA reads as TGTGCCAGCAGCCAGATCCAAGAGACCCAGTACTTC. Translation gives CASSQIQETQYF.

This chain connects TRBV4-2 to TRBJ1-2; 8 bases map to TRBD1. This CDR3 region has 15 residues. The V segment lost 1 base and the J segment 4 bases; nucleotides outside the gene matches: 5. Germline assignment: CDR1 LGHNA and CDR2 YNFKEQ. DNA for the CDR3: TGTGCCAGCAGCCAAGCCTCAGGGGGCGGCTATGGCTACACCTTC. It specifies CASSQASGGGYGYTF.

The rearrangement links TRBV4-2 to TRBJ1-4; TRBD1 agrees at 12 bases. The germline gives CDR1 LGHNA, CDR2 YNFKEQ. This CDR3 has 17 residues. Trimming cost V 1 base and J 8 bases; bases outside gene matches: 8. This chain's CDR3 is CASSQGGQGAFGEKLFF. The CDR3 DNA reads TGTGCCAGCAGCCAAGGGGGACAGGGGGCTTTTGGGGAAAAACTGTTTTTT.

The chain links TRBV4-3 to TRBJ1-2; D might be TRBD1 (5 bases). Germline V lookup: CDR1 LGHNA, CDR2 YSLEER. The CDR3 length is 15 residues. Trimming took off 1 base at V and 2 bases at J, with 11 bases between the two ends. The CDR3 region is CASSQVAGQNYGYTF. The CDR3 DNA reads as TGCGCCAGCAGCCAAGTGGCAGGACAAAACTATGGCTACACCTTC.

The V gene is TRBV6-1, the J gene TRBJ2-7; D is ambiguous. The CDR3 runs 14 residues. The germline CDR1 and CDR2 sequences are MNHNS and SASEGT. The germline V and J ends were trimmed by 4 bases and 1 base, with 11 bases remaining between them. DNA of the CDR3: TGTGCCAGCAGTGTTGTTCCCGTTTCCTACGAGCAGTACTTC. Translation gives CASSVVPVSYEQYF.

The chain carries TRBV6-5 and TRBJ2-2; 7 bases fit TRBD1. Germline V CDR1 and CDR2: MNHEY, SVGAGI. Trimming at V came to 2 bases and at J to 0 bases, leaving 0 bases not matched to a gene. This CDR3 contains 15 residues. The CDR3 spells CASSYQGANTGELFF. The CDR3 region has the DNA TGTGCCAGCAGTTACCAGGGGGCGAACACCGGGGAGCTGTTTTTT.

The rearrangement links TRBV6-5 to TRBJ1-5, with 8 positions matching TRBD1. Germline CDR1 reads MNHEY; CDR2 reads SVGAGI. V lost 6 bases to trimming and J lost 2 bases; unmatched junction nucleotides: 0. The CDR3 is 13 amino acids. The DNA of the CDR3 is TGTGCCAGCAGGGGACAGGGCAATCAGCCCCAGCATTTT. Translating gives CASRGQGNQPQHF.

The CDR3, as DNA: TGTGCCAGCAGTTACTCGTTTACAGGGGAAGCTTTCTTT. Protein sequence: CASSYSFTGEAFF. The rearrangement joins TRBV6-5 to TRBJ1-1; perhaps TRBD1 as D (6 bases). V dropped 0 bases and J dropped 8 bases, with 10 bases sitting between them. Germline V gene data show CDR1 as MNHEY and CDR2 as SVGAGI. The CDR3 runs 13 residues.

This chain's CDR3 is CSVLRGDTIYF. CDR3 nucleotides: TGCAGCGTTTTACGGGGAGACACCATATATTTT. This chain connects TRBV29-1 to TRBJ1-3; D is unresolved. Germline V lookup: CDR1 SQVTM, CDR2 ANQGSEA. Trimming pared 5 bases from V and 8 bases from J, leaving 10 bases between. CDR3 length equals 11 residues.

The CDR3 region is CASSQVRQGNTEAFF. CDR3 sequence (DNA): TGCGCCAGCAGCCAAGTCCGGCAGGGGAACACTGAAGCTTTCTTT. The chain has TRBV4-1 and TRBJ1-1; D possibly corresponds to TRBD1 (5 bases). CDR1 is MGHRA and CDR2 is YSYEKL in the germline V gene. With 1 base removed from V and 1 base from J, the gap between germline ends came to 10 bases. The CDR3 totals 15 residues.

The chain couples TRBV27 to TRBJ2-7; D is unresolved. Deletions cut 5 bases from V and 5 bases from J, with 10 bases between. The CDR3 is made up of 12 amino acids. Germline values: CDR1 MNHEY, CDR2 SMNVEV (reference sequence). The CDR3 region is CASSVRGNEQYF. CDR3 coding DNA: TGTGCCAGCAGTGTGAGAGGTAACGAGCAGTACTTC.

J is TRBJ2-7 and V is TRBV10-1; no firm D call. CDR3 length equals 15 residues. Germline loops: CDR1 WNHNN, CDR2 SYGVQD (reference sequence). V lost 5 bases, J lost 0 bases, and 14 bases lay in between. CDR3 in amino acids: CASSPSRGNSYEQYF. Here the CDR3 DNA reads TGCGCCAGCAGTCCCAGTCGCGGCAACTCCTACGAGCAGTACTTC.

The chain employs TRBV29-1 and TRBJ2-5; D unclear. The assigned J gene may be wrong: the sequence end matches TRBJ2-7 better. Germline assignment: CDR1 SQVTM and CDR2 ANQGSEA. This CDR3 spans 13 amino acids. Here the CDR3 reads CSVGMADSYEQYF. In DNA form, the CDR3 reads TGCAGCGTTGGTATGGCCGACTCCTACGAGCAGTACTTC.

This rearrangement joins TRBV6-1 to TRBJ2-7; maybe TRBD1 (7 bases). The CDR3 is 14 amino acids. CDR1 MNHNS and CDR2 SASEGT come from the germline V gene. The ends were cut back, 1 base at V and 2 bases at J, with 9 bases in the middle. Here the CDR3 reads CASSEGRGPYEQYF. CDR3 coding DNA: TGTGCCAGCAGTGAAGGGAGGGGGCCCTACGAGCAGTACTTC.